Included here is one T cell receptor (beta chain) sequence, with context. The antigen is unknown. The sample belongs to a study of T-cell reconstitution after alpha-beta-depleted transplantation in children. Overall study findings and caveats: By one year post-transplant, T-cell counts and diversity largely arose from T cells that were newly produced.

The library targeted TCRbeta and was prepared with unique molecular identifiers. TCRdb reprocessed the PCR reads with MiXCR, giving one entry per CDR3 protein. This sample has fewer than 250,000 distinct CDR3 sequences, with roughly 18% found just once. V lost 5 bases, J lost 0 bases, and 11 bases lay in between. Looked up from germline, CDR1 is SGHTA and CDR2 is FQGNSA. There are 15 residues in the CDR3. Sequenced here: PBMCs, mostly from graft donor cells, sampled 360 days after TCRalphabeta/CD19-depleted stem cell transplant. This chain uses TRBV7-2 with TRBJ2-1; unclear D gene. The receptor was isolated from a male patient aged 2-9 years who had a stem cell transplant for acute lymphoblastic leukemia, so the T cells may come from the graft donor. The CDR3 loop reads CASSTTMSSYNEQFF. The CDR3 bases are TGTGCCAGCAGCACCACAATGAGCTCCTACAATGAGCAGTTCTTC.